This T cell receptor beta chain was recovered during a study of Ad26.COV2.S vaccination and SARS-CoV-2 variants. The sample's treatment: 15 to 20 received Ad26.COV2.S at low or high dose, single or two shots; about five received placebo; per-sample allocation not given. Day 63 following the first vaccine or placebo injection was when the samples were taken. Here immunoSEQ multiplex PCR was the method, and the copy in TCRdb shows in-frame clones only, minus some. The table has hundreds of thousands of clones, about nine tenths seen once. This material consisted of peripheral blood, taken in a trial of Ad26.COV2.S vaccine versus placebo. The sequence derives from a person between 18 and 59 years old who received the Ad26.COV2.S COVID-19 vaccine or a placebo.

The CDR3 is CASSLVFPEAFF. CDR3 DNA: TGTGCCAGCAGCTTAGTTTTCCCTGAAGCTTTCTTT. This chain connects TRBV7-9 to TRBJ1-1; D call uncertain. The ends were cut back, 1 base at V and 6 bases at J, with 6 bases in the middle. This CDR3 is 12 amino acids long. Germline CDR1 reads SEHNR; CDR2 reads FQNEAQ (reference sequence).